Following are 28 T cell receptor beta chains from one sample sequenced in a study of blood T cell repertoires in COVID-19. TCRdb keeps only in-frame clones here, not all; method: immunoSEQ multiplex PCR. This table holds about 180,000 clones, roughly 75% found once. Specimen: peripheral blood. These TCRs come from a man aged 70-80 years with active or convalescent COVID-19.

Concerning this clone: The junction departs from germline at one end; a sequencing error may be responsible. The V and J genes are TRBV6-5 and TRBJ1-1, with D possibly matching TRBD1 (5 bases). Germline V gene sequence: CDR1 MNHEY, CDR2 SVGAGI. This CDR3 has 13 amino acids. DNA of the CDR3: TGTGCCAGCATCCCCCCCGCGGCAACTGGGGCACTCTTT. Translation: CASIPPAATGALF.

The chain employs TRBV14 and TRBJ2-5; 7 bases line up with TRBD1. V lost 0 bases and J lost 2; bases outside the gene matches: 9. This CDR3 spans 17 amino acids. Germline CDR1 SGHDN, CDR2 FVKESK. The CDR3 nucleotides read TGTGCCAGCAGCCAAGAGAACAGGGGTTGGAGGCAAGAGACCCAGTACTTC. Encoded protein: CASSQENRGWRQETQYF.

The chain employs TRBV7-9 and TRBJ1-2; a possible D gene is TRBD1 (6 bases). V shed 4 bases and J shed 5 bases, with 14 bases lying between them. The CDR3 is 14 residues long. Germline CDR1 reads SEHNR; CDR2 reads FQNEAQ (reference sequence). Here the CDR3 reads CASSSPTGVYGYTF. The CDR3, as DNA: TGTGCCAGCAGCTCCCCGACAGGAGTTTATGGCTACACCTTC.

The CDR3 DNA is TGTGCCAGCAGCCACCTCAAGGGGGGGTCTTACGAGCAGTACTTC. Its protein product is CASSHLKGGSYEQYF. The genes are TRBV4-2 and TRBJ2-7, with D possibly TRBD2 on 7 matching bases. Germline assignment: CDR1 LGHNA and CDR2 YNFKEQ. This CDR3 contains 15 residues. The V end lost 3 bases, the J end lost 4 bases, and 16 bases lay between the germline ends.

The J gene is TRBJ2-1, the V gene TRBV5-1, with D possibly being TRBD2 (6 bases). The CDR3 has 15 amino acids. V lost 0 bases, J lost 0 bases, and 7 bases lay in between. The germline gives CDR1 SGHRS, CDR2 YFSETQ. In DNA, the CDR3 is TGCGCCAGCAGCTTGGTAGCGGACTCCTACAATGAGCAGTTCTTC. It codes for CASSLVADSYNEQFF.

J is TRBJ2-1 and V is TRBV6-2 or TRBV6-3; D is possibly TRBD1 (5 bases). In germline, CDR1 is MNHEY, CDR2 SVGEGT. V lost 0 bases and J 7 bases, leaving 13 bases between the germline ends. This CDR3 has 15 amino acids. This chain's CDR3 is CASSYSNRLPNEQFF. The CDR3 DNA sequence: TGTGCCAGCAGTTACTCGAACAGGTTACCTAATGAGCAGTTCTTC.

The count of this clone is one. V usage is TRBV7-2 and J usage is TRBJ2-7; TRBD1 is a possible D gene (6 bases). The length of the CDR3 is 13 residues. Germline V gene data show CDR1 as SGHTA and CDR2 as FQGNSA. V dropped 5 bases and J dropped 3 bases, with 11 bases sitting between them. The CDR3 DNA follows: TGTGCCAGCAGCGGGACATTCGGCTACGAGCAGTACTTC. This gives the protein CASSGTFGYEQYF.

The chain links TRBV12-3 or TRBV12-4 to TRBJ2-7; the D is unclear. Trimming removed 0 bases from V and 3 bases from J, with 6 bases in between. The CDR3 is 13 residues long. DNA for the CDR3: TGTGCCAGCAGTTTAGCGCGATTCTACGAGCAGTACTTC. This sequence encodes CASSLARFYEQYF.

The V and J genes are TRBV7-3 and TRBJ1-3; TRBD1 might be the D (6 bases). Between the trimmed V and J ends, which lost 5 bases and 1 base, there was a span of 15 bases. The CDR3 contains 16 residues. Germline loops: CDR1 SGHTA, CDR2 FQGTGA. CDR3 sequence: CASSLTGPLSGNTIYF. The DNA for the CDR3 is TGTGCCAGCAGCCTCACAGGGCCACTATCTGGAAACACCATATATTTT. Full variable domain (rest looked up from reference TRBV7-3 and TRBJ1-3): GAGVSQTPSNKVTEKGKYVELRCDPISGHTALYWYRQSLGQGPEFLIYFQGTGAADDSGLPNDRFFAVRPEGSVSTLKIQRTERGDSAVYLCASSLTGPLSGNTIYFGEGSWLTVV.

As DNA, the CDR3 is TGTGCCAGCAGTGTGAATAGCGGGGGATCCGTAGATACGCAGTATTTT. Residues: CASSVNSGGSVDTQYF. The chain combines TRBV6-1 with TRBJ2-3, with 9 bases that match TRBD2. The CDR3 is 16 residues long. The V segment lost 4 bases and the J segment 5 bases; nucleotides outside the gene matches: 10. Germline lookup yields CDR1 MNHNS and CDR2 SASEGT.

The J gene is TRBJ2-5, the V gene TRBV4-1, with 10 bases matching TRBD1. Germline CDR1 MGHRA, CDR2 YSYEKL. The CDR3 has 16 amino acids. V lost 2 bases, J lost 2 bases, and 5 bases stayed unmatched. The CDR3 sequence is CASSQPPGQGQETQYF. Here the CDR3 DNA reads TGCGCCAGCAGCCAACCTCCGGGACAGGGGCAAGAGACCCAGTACTTC.

This chain uses TRBV7-8 with TRBJ2-7, with 7 bases lining up with TRBD2. This CDR3 comprises 14 residues. V lost 1 base and J lost 2; bases outside the gene matches: 2. Germline V gives CDR1 SGHVS, CDR2 FQNEAQ. Here the CDR3 reads CASSLERGTYEQYF. The CDR3 DNA sequence: TGTGCCAGCAGCTTAGAGCGGGGAACCTACGAGCAGTACTTC.

The V and J genes are TRBV5-1 and TRBJ1-5; TRBD1 matches at 11 bases. Germline values: CDR1 SGHRS, CDR2 YFSETQ. The CDR3 is 15 amino acids. V gave up 4 bases and J gave up 4 bases; unmatched junction bases: 4. CDR3 amino acids: CASSTGTGGNQPQHF. The CDR3 region has the DNA TGCGCCAGCAGCACCGGGACAGGGGGAAATCAGCCCCAGCATTTT.

This clone was observed a single time. The chain recombines TRBV28 with TRBJ1-5, with TRBD1 identical over 7 bases. Losses at the gene ends were 8 bases for V and 0 bases for J; bases not matched to a gene: 7. The CDR3 totals 15 residues. Germline CDR1 is MDHEN and CDR2 is SYDVKM. In DNA form, the CDR3 reads TGTGCCAGCGGGACAGCAAGTCATAGCAATCAGCCCCAGCATTTT. Translated: CASGTASHSNQPQHF.

This sequence joins TRBV7-9 and TRBJ2-2; D is perhaps TRBD2 (5 bases). The V end was cut by 1 base, the J end by 1 base, with 10 bases between. The CDR3 contains 16 residues. Per the germline V gene, CDR1 is SEHNR and CDR2 is FQNEAQ (reference sequence). CDR3 in amino acids: CASSLGASLNTGELFF. CDR3 coding DNA: TGTGCCAGCAGCTTAGGGGCTAGCTTGAACACCGGGGAGCTGTTTTTT.

The chain uses TRBV7-9 and TRBJ1-2, with 10 positions matching TRBD1. Germline-derived CDR1 and CDR2 are SEHNR and FQNEAQ (reference sequence). CDR3 length equals 19 residues. Trimming cost V 4 bases and J 8 bases; bases outside gene matches: 22. The CDR3 loop is CASSSASGTGVLQGLGYTF. In DNA form, the CDR3 reads TGTGCCAGCAGCTCCGCATCCGGGACAGGGGTGCTTCAGGGTCTCGGCTACACCTTC.

The count of this clone is one. V gene TRBV5-1 combines with J gene TRBJ2-5; D is perhaps TRBD1 (6 bases). Per the germline V gene, CDR1 is SGHRS and CDR2 is YFSETQ. V was shortened by 7 bases and J by 0 bases, with 13 bases between the two germline ends. The CDR3 contains 14 residues. The CDR3 reads CASRKDSNQETQYF. As DNA, the CDR3 is TGCGCCAGCCGAAAGGACAGCAACCAAGAGACCCAGTACTTC.

The CDR3 spells CASSDGNSGNTIYF. The CDR3 nucleotides read TGTGCCAGCAGCGACGGGAATTCTGGAAACACCATATATTTT. The V and J genes are TRBV7-9 and TRBJ1-3, with D hard to call. CDR1 is SEHNR, CDR2 FQNEAQ, per germline (reference sequence). The CDR3 loop spans 14 amino acids. The V gene lost 5 bases and the J gene lost 1 base, with 9 bases spanning the gap.

The chain has TRBV3-1 (or the pseudogene TRBV3-2) and TRBJ2-1; tentatively, D is TRBD1 (6 bases). The CDR3 sequence is 12 residues long. Trimming removed 4 bases from V and 8 bases from J, with 9 bases in between. Per germline, CDR1 LGHDT and CDR2 YNNKEL (reference sequence). CDR3 coding DNA: TGTGCCAGCAGCCTACAGGGCTATGAGCAGTTCTTC. This gives the protein CASSLQGYEQFF.

The chain links TRBV5-5 to TRBJ1-2; maybe TRBD1 (5 bases). The CDR3 runs 13 residues. Germline-derived CDR1 and CDR2 are SGHKS and YYEKEE (reference sequence). V was clipped by 3 bases and J by 2 bases, with 8 bases between them. The CDR3 region is CASSYRRNYGYTF. In nucleotides, the CDR3 is TGTGCCAGCAGCTACAGGAGAAACTATGGCTACACCTTC.

This chain connects TRBV5-4 to TRBJ2-7, with TRBD2 identical over 11 bases. Germline V gene lookup returns CDR1 SGHNT and CDR2 YYREEE (reference sequence). The CDR3 has 17 amino acids. Losses at the gene ends were 3 bases for V and 4 bases for J; bases not matched to a gene: 12. CDR3 in amino acids: CASSSRGYSGGAYEQYF. The CDR3 DNA sequence: TGTGCCAGCAGCTCCCGAGGGTATAGCGGGGGGGCATACGAGCAGTACTTC.

This chain uses TRBV5-6 with TRBJ1-1, with TRBD1 matching over 9 bases. The CDR3 has 17 amino acids. The V gene end was trimmed by 4 bases and the J gene end by 6 bases; junction bases not matched to a gene: 16. Germline-derived CDR1 and CDR2 are SGHDT and YYEEEE. CDR3 nucleotides: TGTGCCAGCAGCGCATTAACAGGGGGCGGGGTTGGTCCTGAAGCTTTCTTT. Translating gives CASSALTGGGVGPEAFF.

The chain is built from TRBV30 and TRBJ2-5, with 8 bases matching TRBD2. The germline V gene has CDR1 GTSNPN and CDR2 SVGIG (reference sequence). The V and J ends lost 6 bases and 4 bases, in that order; junction bases with no gene match: 7. The CDR3 has 13 residues. CDR3 protein: CACAGGLRETQYF. DNA for the CDR3: TGTGCCTGCGCGGGGGGCCTCCGAGAGACCCAGTACTTC. Full variable domain (outside the CDR3, taken from reference TRBV30 and TRBJ2-5): SQTIHQWPATLVQPVGSPLSLECTVEGTSNPNLYWYRQAAGRGLQLLFYSVGIGQISSEVPQNLSASRPQDRQFILSSKKLLLSDSGFYLCACAGGLRETQYFGPGTRLLVL.

This clone was seen a single time. The chain joins TRBV6-5 to TRBJ1-1; unclear D gene. Germline V gene sequence: CDR1 MNHEY, CDR2 SVGAGI. The germline V and J ends were trimmed by 8 bases and 1 base, with 11 bases remaining between them. This CDR3 is built from 13 residues. CDR3 DNA: TGTGCCAGCTGTAGAGGCAGGAACACTGAAGCTTTCTTT. It encodes CASCRGRNTEAFF.

The genes are TRBV5-1 and TRBJ2-7; weak D call: TRBD2 (5 bases). Germline CDR1 reads SGHRS; CDR2 reads YFSETQ. The length of the CDR3 is 15 residues. Trimming removed 0 bases at V and 3 bases at J, with 13 bases between. The CDR3 region is CASSLEVASSYEQYF. The CDR3 DNA reads TGCGCCAGCAGCTTGGAGGTAGCTAGCAGCTACGAGCAGTACTTC.

The chain has TRBV7-8 and TRBJ2-5; TRBD1 matches at 8 bases. V was pared by 1 base and J by 4 bases, with 5 bases of the junction left unmatched. There are 15 residues in the CDR3. Germline CDR1 and CDR2: SGHVS and FQNEAQ. The CDR3 loop reads CASSLGRGPRETQYF. The CDR3 DNA is TGTGCCAGCAGCTTAGGCAGGGGGCCACGAGAGACCCAGTACTTC.

The rearrangement joins TRBV30 to TRBJ1-2; a possible D gene is TRBD1 (5 bases). The CDR3 runs to 11 residues. Between the trimmed V and J ends, which lost 7 bases and 7 bases, there was a span of 13 bases. The V gene's germline CDR1 is GTSNPN and CDR2 SVGIG (reference sequence). This CDR3 is CASPGGVGYTF. The CDR3, as DNA: TGTGCCTCCCCGGGGGGGGTTGGCTACACCTTC.

This chain links TRBV3-1 (or the pseudogene TRBV3-2) with TRBJ2-1; 11 nucleotides line up with TRBD2. CDR1 LGHDT and CDR2 YNNKEL come from the germline V gene (reference sequence). After removal of 4 bases from V and 0 bases from J, the junction contained 5 bases not matched to a gene. This CDR3 has 17 amino acids. CDR3 DNA sequence: TGTGCCAGCAGCCCCCGACTAGCGGGGCGCTCCTACAATGAGCAGTTCTTC. Encoded protein: CASSPRLAGRSYNEQFF.